This T cell receptor beta chain was profiled in a study of blood T cell repertoires in COVID-19. The ends were cut back, 6 bases at V and 3 bases at J, with 12 bases in the middle. Germline values: CDR1 LNHDA, CDR2 SQIVND (reference sequence). The CDR3 has 13 amino acids. How the authors handled the data: The authors estimated nucleated cell counts from reference gene primer amplification. Measured with immunoSEQ multiplex PCR; TCRdb has only the in-frame clones, and not every one. The V and J calls and clone size come from that table; D and trimming were worked out from the DNA. The sample lists 300,000 to 350,000 clones, about 87% occurring once.

The TCR originated in a man younger than 45 with COVID-19, enrolled during active disease. The J gene is TRBJ2-7, the V gene TRBV19; TRBD2 is a possible D gene (5 bases). The sequencing input was peripheral blood. Here the CDR3 DNA reads TGTGCCAGTAGCTCGGGGTCTAACTACGAGCAGTACTTC. Its translation is CASSSGSNYEQYF. Full variable domain (rest looked up from reference TRBV19 and TRBJ2-7): DGGITQSPKYLFRKEGQNVTLSCEQNLNHDAMYWYRQDPGQGLRLIYYSQIVNDFQKGDIAEGYSVSREKKESFPLTVTSAQKNPTAFYLCASSSGSNYEQYFGPGTRLTVT.